This T cell receptor (beta chain) came from a study of OX40 agonist ivuxolimab in advanced cancers. Study overall: All patients had ivuxolimab intravenously every 2 weeks at 0.01 to 10 mg/kg.

Cycle 7 day 1, cycle 4 day 1, and baseline were the timepoints at which blood was sampled. CDR1 MGHRA and CDR2 YSYEKL come from the germline V gene. Trimming took 1 base from V and 1 from J, leaving 15 bases between them. This CDR3 contains 17 residues. Remarks on this clone: Its matching antigen is unknown.

Clones were sequenced by immunoSEQ multiplex PCR, and TCRdb holds only the in-frame ones, with some missing. The table has some 57,000 clones, roughly 90% seen once. The study's findings and limits: There were, on average, more expanded clones in CD8+ T cells than in CD4+. Among some nonresponders, normalized T-cell clonal expansion was also low.

Sequences were derived from CD4+ or CD8+ T cells sorted from blood, sampled in a trial of the OX40 agonist ivuxolimab. The sequence was collected from an adult with an advanced solid tumor such as melanoma, head and neck, liver or kidney cancer. This chain joins TRBV4-1 and TRBJ2-3; TRBD2 is a possible D gene (6 bases). The CDR3 here is CASSQVEGRLGTDTQYF. The CDR3 bases are TGCGCCAGCAGCCAAGTGGAGGGTAGGTTGGGCACAGATACGCAGTATTTT.